This T cell receptor beta chain was found in a study of T cell responses to AZD1222 COVID-19 vaccine. The germline V and J ends were trimmed by 7 bases and 5 bases, with 15 bases remaining between them. Germline V CDR1 and CDR2: SEHNR, FQNEAQ (reference sequence). The length of the CDR3 is 14 residues. Repertoires were generated with immunoSEQ multiplex PCR, while TCRdb's copy carries only in-frame clones and drops some. This repertoire shows roughly 150,000 clones, 84% found once; its top ten account for about 4%. The rearrangement joins TRBV7-9 to TRBJ2-4; tentative D call: TRBD1 (6 bases). The origin of this receptor is an adult in good health. The sample here was peripheral blood, taken on day 0 of AZD1222 vaccination. The CDR3 nucleotides read TGTGCCAGCACAATAGGGGGTTCCGAAAACATTCAGTACTTC. Its translation: CASTIGGSENIQYF.